This TCR beta chain was identified during a study of T-cell reconstitution after alpha-beta-depleted transplantation in children. On this clonotype: Its antigen is not known.

Researchers prepared the TCRbeta library using unique molecular identifiers, the study reports. TCRdb ran MiXCR on the PCR reads and lists one entry per CDR3 protein. The sample holds fewer than 700,000 distinct CDR3 sequences, approximately 12% seen once. Whole-study findings and limits: From newly produced T cells came most of the T-cell counts and diversity one year after transplant. Surviving recipient T cells and thymic progenitors underlay high day-60 TCRbeta diversity in some patients.

The CDR3 loop spans 13 amino acids. J gave up 6 bases and V 5 bases, and 5 bases lay outside the gene matches. In germline, CDR1 is SQVTM, CDR2 ANQGSEA. Sequenced material: PBMCs, mostly from graft donor cells, taken 360 days after TCRalphabeta/CD19-depleted stem cell transplant. This chain uses TRBV29-1 with TRBJ2-1, with 9 bases fitting TRBD1. This TCR was recovered from a male patient younger than 18 who had a stem cell transplant for acute myeloid leukemia, so the T cells may come from the graft donor. The CDR3 spells CSVSPTGGNEQFF. In DNA, the CDR3 is TGCAGCGTTTCCCCGACAGGGGGCAATGAGCAGTTCTTC.